This TCR beta chain was identified during a study of blood T cell repertoires in COVID-19. Looking at the study overall: Some COVID-19 samples were acute and others convalescent; all came from the United States, Italy and Spain.

Clones were read by immunoSEQ multiplex PCR, and TCRdb kept only the in-frame ones, dropping some. Among 100,000 to 140,000 clones listed, around 88% were seen once. In germline, CDR1 is MNHEY, CDR2 SVGEGT. The CDR3 spans 14 residues. Trimming shortened V by 6 bases and J by 3 bases, and 14 bases separated the two germline ends. The receptor comes from a man aged 50-60 years with active or convalescent COVID-19. The rearrangement joins TRBV6-2 or TRBV6-3 to TRBJ1-1, with D possibly TRBD1 on 6 matching bases. Sequenced material: peripheral blood. The CDR3 DNA reads as TGTGCCAGCAGCCTTCTGGGGGCGGACACTGAAGCTTTCTTT. Encoded protein: CASSLLGADTEAFF.